Detailed here is one TCR beta chain. The sample is drawn from a study of control samples from healthy donors and cancer patients. The CDR3 runs 13 residues. CDR1 is LNHDA and CDR2 is SQIVND in the germline V gene (reference sequence). Trimming removed 4 bases at V and 4 bases at J, with 10 bases between. Produced via immunoSEQ multiplex PCR; TCRdb's table is partial and in-frame only. The sample comprises tens of thousands of clones, approximately 90% of which are singletons, and around a fifth rests with the top ten. V usage is TRBV19 and J usage is TRBJ1-2; D not resolved. The source material was PBMCs. The TCR sequence derives from a woman aged 40 to 49 with head and neck cancer. For the CDR3, the DNA is TGTGCCAGTAGTAACGGGCAGGCCTATGGCTACACCTTC. Translating gives CASSNGQAYGYTF.